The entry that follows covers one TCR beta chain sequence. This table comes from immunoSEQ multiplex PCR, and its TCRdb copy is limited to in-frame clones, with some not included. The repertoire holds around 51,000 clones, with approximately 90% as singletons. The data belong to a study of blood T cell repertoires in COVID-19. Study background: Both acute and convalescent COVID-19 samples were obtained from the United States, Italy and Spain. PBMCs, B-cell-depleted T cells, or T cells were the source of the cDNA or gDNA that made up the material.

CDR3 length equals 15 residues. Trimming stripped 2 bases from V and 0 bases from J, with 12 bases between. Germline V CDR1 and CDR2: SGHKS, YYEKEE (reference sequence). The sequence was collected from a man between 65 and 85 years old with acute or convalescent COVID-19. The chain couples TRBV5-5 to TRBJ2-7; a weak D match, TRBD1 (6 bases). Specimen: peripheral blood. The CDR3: CASSFRDTHSYEQYF. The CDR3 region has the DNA TGTGCCAGCAGCTTCCGGGACACACACTCCTACGAGCAGTACTTC. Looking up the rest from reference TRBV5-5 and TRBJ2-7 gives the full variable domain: DAGVTQSPTHLIKTRGQQVTLRCSPISGHKSVSWYQQVLGQGPQFIFQYYEKEERGRGNFPDRFSARQFPNYSSELNVNALLLGDSALYLCASSFRDTHSYEQYFGPGTRLTVT.